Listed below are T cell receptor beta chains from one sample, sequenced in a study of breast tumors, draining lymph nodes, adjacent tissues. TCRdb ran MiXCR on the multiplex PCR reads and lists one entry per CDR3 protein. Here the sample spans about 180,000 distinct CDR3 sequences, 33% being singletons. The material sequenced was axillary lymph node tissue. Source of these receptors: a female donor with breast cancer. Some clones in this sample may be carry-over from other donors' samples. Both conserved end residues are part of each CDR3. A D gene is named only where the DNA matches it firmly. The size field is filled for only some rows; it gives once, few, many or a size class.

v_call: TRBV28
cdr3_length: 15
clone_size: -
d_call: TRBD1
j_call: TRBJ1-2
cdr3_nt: TGTGCCAGCAGAACACGACAGGGCGTAGACTATGGCCACACCTTC
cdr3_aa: CASRTRQGVDYGHTF

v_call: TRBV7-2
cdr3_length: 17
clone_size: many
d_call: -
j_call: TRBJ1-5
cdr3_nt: TGTGCCAGCAGCTTAGCGTTAGGGAGGACGGCAGATCAGCCCCAGCATTTT
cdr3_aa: CASSLALGRTADQPQHF

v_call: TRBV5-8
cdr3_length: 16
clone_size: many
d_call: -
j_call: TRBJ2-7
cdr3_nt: TGTGCCAGCAGCTTGGATGGTACCTTGACCTACCACGAGCAGTACTTC
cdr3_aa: CASSLDGTLTYHEQYF

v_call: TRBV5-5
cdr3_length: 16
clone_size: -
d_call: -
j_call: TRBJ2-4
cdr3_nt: TGTGCCAGCAGCTTGGCGGGGGAGAGAGCCAAAAACATTCAGTACTTC
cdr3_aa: CASSLAGERAKNIQYF

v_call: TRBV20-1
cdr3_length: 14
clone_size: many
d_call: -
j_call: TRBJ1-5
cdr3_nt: TGCAGTGCTGTCAGGACCGTATCCAATCAGCCCCAGCATTTT
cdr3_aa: CSAVRTVSNQPQHF

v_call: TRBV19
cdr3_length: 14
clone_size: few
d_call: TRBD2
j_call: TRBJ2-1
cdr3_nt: TGTGCCACCTCCCGAGCGGGGGGGGGTAATGAGCAGTTCTTC
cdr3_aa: CATSRAGGGNEQFF

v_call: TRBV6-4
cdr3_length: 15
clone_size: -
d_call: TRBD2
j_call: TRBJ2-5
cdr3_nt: TGTGCCAGCAGTAAGACTAGCGGGAGTGGAGAGACCCAGTACTTC
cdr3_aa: CASSKTSGSGETQYF

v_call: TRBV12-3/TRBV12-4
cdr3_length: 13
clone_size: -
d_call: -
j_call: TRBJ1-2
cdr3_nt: TGTGCCGGCAGTTGGACCGTCAACTATGGCTACACCTTC
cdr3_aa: CAGSWTVNYGYTF

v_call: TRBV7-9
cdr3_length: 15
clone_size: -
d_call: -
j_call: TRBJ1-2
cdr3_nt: TGTGCCAGCAGCCTATATACAGGGAACGACTATGGCTACCCCTTC
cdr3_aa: CASSLYTGNDYGYPF

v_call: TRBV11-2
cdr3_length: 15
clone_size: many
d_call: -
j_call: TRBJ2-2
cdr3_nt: TGTGCCAGCAGACCCACAGGGAGGGACACCGGGGAGCTGTTTTTT
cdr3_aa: CASRPTGRDTGELFF

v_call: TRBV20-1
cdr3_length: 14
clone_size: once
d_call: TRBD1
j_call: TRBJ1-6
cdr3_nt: TGCAGTGCTTGGAGGGACAGTCGCAATTCACCCCTCCACTTT
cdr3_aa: CSAWRDSRNSPLHF

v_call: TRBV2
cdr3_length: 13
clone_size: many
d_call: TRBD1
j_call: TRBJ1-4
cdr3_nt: TGTGCCAGCAAGGGGGAAAACAGGGGAAAACTGTTTTTT
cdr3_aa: CASKGENRGKLFF

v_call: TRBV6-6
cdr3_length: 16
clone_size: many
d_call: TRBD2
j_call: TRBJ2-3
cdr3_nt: TGTGCCAGCAGTTACCCTAGAAGCGGGAGAACAGATACGCAGTATTTT
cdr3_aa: CASSYPRSGRTDTQYF

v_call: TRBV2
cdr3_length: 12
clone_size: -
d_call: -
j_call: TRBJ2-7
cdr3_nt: TGTGCCACCAGTACGCGGGGACACGAGCAGTACTTC
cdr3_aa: CATSTRGHEQYF

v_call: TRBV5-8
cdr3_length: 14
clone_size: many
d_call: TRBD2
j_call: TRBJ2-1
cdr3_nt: TGTGCCAGCCACGGGACTAGCGTCGACAATGAGCAGTTCTTC
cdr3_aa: CASHGTSVDNEQFF

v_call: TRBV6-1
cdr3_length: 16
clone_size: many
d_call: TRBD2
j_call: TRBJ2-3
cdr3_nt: TGTGCCAGCAATTCCCTACTTCTAGCGGGGGCGGATACGCAGTATTTT
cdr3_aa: CASNSLLLAGADTQYF

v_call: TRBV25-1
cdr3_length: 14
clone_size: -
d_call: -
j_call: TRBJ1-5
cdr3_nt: TGTGCCAGCAGCTTTTGGGCCCGCAATCAGCCCCAGCATTTT
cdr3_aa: CASSFWARNQPQHF

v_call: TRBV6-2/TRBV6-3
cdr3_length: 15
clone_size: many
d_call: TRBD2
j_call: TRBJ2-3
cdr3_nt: TGTGCCAGCAGTGACCGAGCGGGAGGCTTTGATACGCAGTATTTT
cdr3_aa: CASSDRAGGFDTQYF

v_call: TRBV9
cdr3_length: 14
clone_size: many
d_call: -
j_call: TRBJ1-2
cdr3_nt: TGTGCCAGCAGCGTAGGGCGACAGTCCTATGGCTACACCTTC
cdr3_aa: CASSVGRQSYGYTF

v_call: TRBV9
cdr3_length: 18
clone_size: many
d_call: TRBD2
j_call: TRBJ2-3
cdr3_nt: TGTGCCAGCAGCGTACGGACTAGCGGGGGAGCGCTCACAGATACGCAGTATTTT
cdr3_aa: CASSVRTSGGALTDTQYF

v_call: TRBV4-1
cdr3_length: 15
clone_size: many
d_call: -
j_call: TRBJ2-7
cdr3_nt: TGCGTCAGCAGCCCCTCGGGGGACAGCGAATACGAGCAGTACTTC
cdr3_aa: CVSSPSGDSEYEQYF

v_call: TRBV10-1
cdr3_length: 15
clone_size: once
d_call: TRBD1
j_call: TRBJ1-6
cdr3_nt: TGCGCCAGCAGTGAGGGCGGACAGGGCAATTCACCCCTCCACTTT
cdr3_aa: CASSEGGQGNSPLHF

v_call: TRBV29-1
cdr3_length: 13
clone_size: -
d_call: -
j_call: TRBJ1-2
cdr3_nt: -
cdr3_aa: CSVGQGTAAGNTF

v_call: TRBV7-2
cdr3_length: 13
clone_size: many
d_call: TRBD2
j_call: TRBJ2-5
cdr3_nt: TGTGCCAGCAGCCCACCGGGACTAGGGGCCCAGTACTTC
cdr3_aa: CASSPPGLGAQYF

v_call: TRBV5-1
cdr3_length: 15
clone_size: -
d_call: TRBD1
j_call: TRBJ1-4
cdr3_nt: TGCGCCAGCAGCTTTGATGGGACAGGAAATGAAAAACTGTTTTTT
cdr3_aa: CASSFDGTGNEKLFF

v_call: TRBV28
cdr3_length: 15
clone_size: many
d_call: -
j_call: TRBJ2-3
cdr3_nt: TGTGCCAGCAGTTTCTTACAGGGACCACTTGGGACGCAGTATTTT
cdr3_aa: CASSFLQGPLGTQYF

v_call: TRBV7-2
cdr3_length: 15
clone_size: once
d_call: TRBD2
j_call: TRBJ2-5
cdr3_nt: TGTGCCAGCAGCCGGACTAGCGGGGGGGCTGACATCGGGTACTTC
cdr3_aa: CASSRTSGGADIGYF

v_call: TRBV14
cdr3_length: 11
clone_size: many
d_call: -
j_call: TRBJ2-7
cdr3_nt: TGTGCCAGCAGCCAAGCGAGAGAGCAGTACTTC
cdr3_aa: CASSQAREQYF

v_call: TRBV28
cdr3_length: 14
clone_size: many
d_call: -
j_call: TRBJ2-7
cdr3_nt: TGTGCCAGCAGTTTATCTCAGGGCCGCTACGAGCAGTACTTC
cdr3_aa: CASSLSQGRYEQYF

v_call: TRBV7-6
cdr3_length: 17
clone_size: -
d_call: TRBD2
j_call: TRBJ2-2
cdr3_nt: TGTGCCAGCAGCTCGAGGACTAGCGGGGCGAACACCGGGGAGCTGTCTTGG
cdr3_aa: CASSSRTSGANTGELSW

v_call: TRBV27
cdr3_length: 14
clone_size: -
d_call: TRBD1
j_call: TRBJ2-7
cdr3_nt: TGTGCCAGCAGTTGGCAGGGGGCCTCGGACGAGCAGTACTTC
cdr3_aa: CASSWQGASDEQYF

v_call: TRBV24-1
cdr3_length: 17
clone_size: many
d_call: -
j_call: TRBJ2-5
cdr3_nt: TGTGCCACCAGTCCCCAGTCGGACGGGGGGCCCCAAGAGACCCAGTACTTC
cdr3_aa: CATSPQSDGGPQETQYF

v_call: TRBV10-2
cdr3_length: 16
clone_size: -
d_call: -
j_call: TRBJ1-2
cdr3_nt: TGCGCCAGCAGTGATAGGGTCGATGGAGCTAACTATGGCTACACCTTC
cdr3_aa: CASSDRVDGANYGYTF

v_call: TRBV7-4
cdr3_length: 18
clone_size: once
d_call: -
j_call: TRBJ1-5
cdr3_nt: TGTGCCAGCAGCCACACTCATGATGCACTGTGTAGCAATCAGCCCCAGCATTTT
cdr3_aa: CASSHTHDALCSNQPQHF

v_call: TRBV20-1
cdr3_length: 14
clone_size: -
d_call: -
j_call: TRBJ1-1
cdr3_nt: TGCAGTGCTAGAGGGACAGTCATGAACACTGAAGCTCTCTTT
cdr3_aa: CSARGTVMNTEALF

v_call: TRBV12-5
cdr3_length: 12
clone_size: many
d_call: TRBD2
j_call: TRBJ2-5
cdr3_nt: TGTGCTAGTGGTTTGGGGGGGGGGACCCAGTACTTC
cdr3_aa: CASGLGGGTQYF

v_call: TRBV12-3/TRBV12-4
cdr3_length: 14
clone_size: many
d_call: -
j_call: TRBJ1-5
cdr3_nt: TGTGCCAGCAGTCAAAGGACTGGGCCTTCTCCCCAGCATTTT
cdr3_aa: CASSQRTGPSPQHF

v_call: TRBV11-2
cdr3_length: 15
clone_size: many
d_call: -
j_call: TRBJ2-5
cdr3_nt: TGTGCCAGCAGCAGGGGCCAGGGTAAACAAGAGACCCAGTACTTC
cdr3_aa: CASSRGQGKQETQYF

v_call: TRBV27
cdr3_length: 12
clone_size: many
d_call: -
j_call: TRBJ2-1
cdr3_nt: TGTGCCAGCAGTTTGCCGGGGAATGAGCAGTTCTTC
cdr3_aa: CASSLPGNEQFF

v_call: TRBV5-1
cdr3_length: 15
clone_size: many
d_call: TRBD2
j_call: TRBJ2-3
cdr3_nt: TGCGCCAGCAGCTGGACTAGCGGGGGGACAGATACGCAGTATTTT
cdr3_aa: CASSWTSGGTDTQYF

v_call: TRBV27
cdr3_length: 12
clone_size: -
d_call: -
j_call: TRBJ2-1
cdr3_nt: TGTGCCAGCCGGGCCTCGCTTCATGTGCAGTTCTTC
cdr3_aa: CASRASLHVQFF

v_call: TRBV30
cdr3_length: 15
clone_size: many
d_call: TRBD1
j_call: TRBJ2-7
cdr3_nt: TGTGCCTGGGGCTCCCCACAGGGGCTCTCCTACGAGCAGTACTTC
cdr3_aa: CAWGSPQGLSYEQYF

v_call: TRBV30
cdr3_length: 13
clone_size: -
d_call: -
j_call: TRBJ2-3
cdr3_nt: TGTGCCTGGAGTGTGTTTAGCACAGATACGCAGTATTTT
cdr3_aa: CAWSVFSTDTQYF

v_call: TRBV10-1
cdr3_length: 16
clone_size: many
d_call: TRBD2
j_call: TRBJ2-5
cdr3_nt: TGCGCCAGCAGTGACGGCGGGGGACCCGACCAGGAGACCCAGTACTTC
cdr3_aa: CASSDGGGPDQETQYF

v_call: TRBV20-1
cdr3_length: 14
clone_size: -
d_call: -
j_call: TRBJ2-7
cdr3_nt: TGCAGTGCTAGAACGCAGGGGGGGGCCTACGAGCAGTACTTC
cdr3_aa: CSARTQGGAYEQYF

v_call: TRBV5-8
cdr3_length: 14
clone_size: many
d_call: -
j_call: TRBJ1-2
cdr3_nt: TGTGCCAGCAGAATCTCCCCCGGGGGCTATGGCTGCACCTTC
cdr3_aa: CASRISPGGYGCTF

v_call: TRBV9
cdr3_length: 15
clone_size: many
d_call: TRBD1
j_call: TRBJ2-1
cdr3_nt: TGTGCCAGCAGCGTTTCCGGGACAGCCTACAATGAGCAGTTCTTC
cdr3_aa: CASSVSGTAYNEQFF

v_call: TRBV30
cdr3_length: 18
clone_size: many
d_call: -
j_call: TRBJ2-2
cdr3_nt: TGTGCCTGGAGTGCCAGCAGACCAGGGGTACAGGCCACCGGGGAGCTGTTTTTT
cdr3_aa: CAWSASRPGVQATGELFF

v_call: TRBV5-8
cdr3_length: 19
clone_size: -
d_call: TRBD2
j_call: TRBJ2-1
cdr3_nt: TGTGCCAGCAGCCCGGGACTAGCGGGAGGGCCTTTCGTAAACAATGAGCAGTTCTTC
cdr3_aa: CASSPGLAGGPFVNNEQFF

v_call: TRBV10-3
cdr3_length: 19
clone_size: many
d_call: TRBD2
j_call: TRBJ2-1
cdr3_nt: TGTGCCATCACCCCGGGACTAGCGAGGAGGGGAGTTGCGTACAATGAGCAGTTCTTC
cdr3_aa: CAITPGLARRGVAYNEQFF

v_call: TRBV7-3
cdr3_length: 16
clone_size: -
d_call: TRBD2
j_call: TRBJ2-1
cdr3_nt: TGTGCCAGCAGCCGACTCACGACTAGCGGGGGGGCTGAGCAGTTCTTC
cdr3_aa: CASSRLTTSGGAEQFF